The entry below gives a single T cell receptor (beta chain) sequence along with its context. Its antigen remains unknown. This entry belongs to a study of cytomegalovirus exposure and HLA in healthy donors. Background on the study: Drawn from HLA-typed donors, 65 million to 100 million unique TCRs were held in an early data release. Study-level points and caveats: About 90% or about 30% of the time was how often most TCR beta V segments were productive, according to an earlier analysis.

CDR3 length: 14 amino acids. The V gene's germline CDR1 is SGHAT and CDR2 FQNNGV. V lost 3 bases, J lost 6 bases, and 4 bases stayed unmatched. The PCR made use of 60 Vbeta and 13 Jbeta primers. The assay was immunoSEQ multiplex PCR, and TCRdb's table has in-frame clones only and misses some. The table lists some 220,000 clones, more than 85% of them singletons. The rearrangement links TRBV11-2 to TRBJ2-7, with TRBD1 matching over 11 bases. The sequence came from a woman aged 18-29 years in good health and CMV-seronegative. Sequencing was carried out using PBMCs. The CDR3 nucleotides are TGTGCCAGCAGCTTGGACAGGGGGCTGGCCGAGCAGTACTTC. This gives the protein CASSLDRGLAEQYF. Complete variable domain (other parts from reference TRBV11-2 and TRBJ2-7): EAGVAQSPRYKIIEKRQSVAFWCNPISGHATLYWYQQILGQGPKLLIQFQNNGVVDDSQLPKDRFSAERLKGVDSTLKIQPAKLEDSAVYLCASSLDRGLAEQYFGPGTRLTVT.